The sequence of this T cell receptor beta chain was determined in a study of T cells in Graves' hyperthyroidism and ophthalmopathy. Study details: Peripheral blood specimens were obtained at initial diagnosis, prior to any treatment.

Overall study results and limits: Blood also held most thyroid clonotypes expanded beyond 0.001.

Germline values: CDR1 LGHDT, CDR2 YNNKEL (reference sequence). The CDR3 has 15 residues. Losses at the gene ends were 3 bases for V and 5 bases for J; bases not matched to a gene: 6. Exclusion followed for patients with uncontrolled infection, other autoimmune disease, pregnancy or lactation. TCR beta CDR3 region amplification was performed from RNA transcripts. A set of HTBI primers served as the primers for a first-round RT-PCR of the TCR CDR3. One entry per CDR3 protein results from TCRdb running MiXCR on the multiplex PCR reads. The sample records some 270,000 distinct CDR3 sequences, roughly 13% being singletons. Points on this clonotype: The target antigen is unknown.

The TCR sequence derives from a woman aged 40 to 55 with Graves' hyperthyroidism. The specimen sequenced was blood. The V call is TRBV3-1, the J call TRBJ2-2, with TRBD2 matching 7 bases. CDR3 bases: TGTGCCAGCAGCCAGTTGGCGGGAGTGACCGGGGAGCTGTTTTTT. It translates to CASSQLAGVTGELFF.